Listed here are 12 T cell receptor beta chains from one sample, sequenced in a study of OX40 agonist ivuxolimab in advanced cancers. This table comes from immunoSEQ multiplex PCR, and its TCRdb copy is limited to in-frame clones, with some not included. The table lists 65,000 to 90,000 clones, 91% of them singletons. Sequenced here: CD4+ or CD8+ T cells sorted from blood, sampled in a trial of the OX40 agonist ivuxolimab. The receptor set was obtained from an adult with an advanced solid tumor such as melanoma, head and neck, liver or kidney cancer.

The rearrangement links TRBV18 to TRBJ2-7; the match to TRBD1 covers 11 bases. The CDR3 extends over 15 amino acids. Trimming at V came to 0 bases and at J to 6 bases, leaving 4 bases not matched to a gene. Germline CDR1 reads KGHSH; CDR2 reads LQKENI. CDR3 sequence reads: CASSPPSGQGGEQYF. The DNA of the CDR3 is TGTGCCAGCTCACCACCTTCGGGACAGGGGGGCGAGCAGTACTTC.

The genes are TRBV6-1 and TRBJ2-3; a possible D gene is TRBD2 (5 bases). The V gene lost 5 bases and the J gene lost 4 bases, with 7 bases spanning the gap. The CDR3 has 12 amino acids. Germline-derived CDR1 and CDR2 are MNHNS and SASEGT. The CDR3 DNA reads as TGTGCCAGCAGTCCACTAGCAGATACGCAGTATTTT. Amino acid sequence: CASSPLADTQYF.

The chain is built from TRBV5-8 and TRBJ2-5; the D gene could be TRBD1 or TRBD2 (5 bases each). Germline V gene data show CDR1 as SGHTS and CDR2 as YDEGEE. Trimming pared 0 bases from V and 0 bases from J, leaving 9 bases between. The CDR3 spans 15 residues. The CDR3 bases are TGTGCCAGCAGCTTGGAGGGGAGCAACCAAGAGACCCAGTACTTC. It specifies CASSLEGSNQETQYF. The variable domain in full, completed from reference TRBV5-8 and TRBJ2-5, reads EAGVTQSPTHLIKTRGQQATLRCSPISGHTSVYWYQQALGLGLQFLLWYDEGEERNRGNFPPRFSGRQFPNYSSELNVNALELEDSALYLCASSLEGSNQETQYFGPGTRLLVL.

The chain has TRBV7-9 and TRBJ2-7; possibly TRBD1 or TRBD2 for D (6 bases each). This CDR3 region has 15 residues. Trimming took 5 bases from V and 4 from J, leaving 18 bases between them. Per germline, CDR1 SEHNR and CDR2 FQNEAQ (reference sequence). CDR3 nucleotide sequence: TGTGCCAGCAGCAAAAGTTGGGGGGCTGGATACGAGCAGTACTTC. It encodes CASSKSWGAGYEQYF.

This clone was picked up one time. V is TRBV6-5 and J is TRBJ2-2; D assignment may be TRBD1 or TRBD2 (5 bases each). V was cut by 2 bases and J by 0 bases, with 7 bases left in between. The CDR3 covers 15 residues. Germline CDR1 MNHEY, CDR2 SVGAGI. CDR3 loop: CASSYEGPNTGELFF. As DNA, the CDR3 is TGTGCCAGCAGTTACGAGGGGCCGAACACCGGGGAGCTGTTTTTT.

V and J are TRBV7-9 and TRBJ2-7, with 10 bases identical to TRBD2. In germline, CDR1 is SEHNR, CDR2 FQNEAQ (reference sequence). V lost 2 bases, J lost 6 bases, and 4 bases stayed unmatched. The CDR3 extends over 14 amino acids. CDR3 DNA sequence: TGTGCCAGCAGCTTACAGGGACTAGCGACCGAGCAGTACTTC. The encoded protein is CASSLQGLATEQYF.

A remark on this clone: A read error may produce the germline difference seen at one junction end. The chain links TRBV5-6 to TRBJ2-3; 9 bases are shared with TRBD1. Germline V CDR1 and CDR2: SGHDT, YYEEEE. The CDR3 runs 14 residues. The DNA for the CDR3 is TGTGCCAGCAGCTTCCAACAGGGGGCAGAAACGCAGTATTTT. It yields the protein CASSFQQGAETQYF.

This clone showed up just a few times. The chain employs TRBV4-3 and TRBJ2-7, with 11 bases that match TRBD2. This CDR3 has 20 residues. The germline V gene has CDR1 LGHNA and CDR2 YSLEER. V lost 2 bases and J lost 7; bases outside the gene matches: 22. In DNA, the CDR3 is TGCGCCAGCAGCCAAACTGCCCTGTGGGGGGGGCTAGCGGGAGGAGGGGAGCAGTACTTC. Protein sequence: CASSQTALWGGLAGGGEQYF.

This chain joins TRBV11-2 and TRBJ2-1; 10 nucleotides agree with TRBD2. The CDR3 runs to 16 residues. J was trimmed by 3 bases and V by 4 bases; bases with no gene match: 6. CDR1 and CDR2 from the germline V gene are SGHAT and FQNNGV. CDR3 amino acids: CASSSTGLARYNEQFF. The DNA for the CDR3 is TGTGCCAGCAGCTCGACGGGACTAGCGCGCTACAATGAGCAGTTCTTC. Filled out from reference TRBV11-2 and TRBJ2-1, the complete variable domain reads EAGVAQSPRYKIIEKRQSVAFWCNPISGHATLYWYQQILGQGPKLLIQFQNNGVVDDSQLPKDRFSAERLKGVDSTLKIQPAKLEDSAVYLCASSSTGLARYNEQFFGPGTRLTVL.

In this sample, this clone turned up once. CDR3 residues: CASSLAGTGGGGYTF. The CDR3 coding sequence is TGTGCCAGCAGCTTGGCGGGGACAGGGGGCGGAGGCTACACCTTC. V and J are TRBV5-4 and TRBJ1-2; 12 bases line up with TRBD1. Germline lookup yields CDR1 SGHNT and CDR2 YYREEE (reference sequence). This CDR3 is built from 15 residues. The trim removed 0 bases at V and 8 bases at J, leaving 5 bases unmatched.

This chain links TRBV7-9 with TRBJ1-4; possibly TRBD1 for D (6 bases). CDR3 length: 15 residues. The V end lost 3 bases, the J end lost 3 bases, and 11 bases lay between the germline ends. Germline CDR1 and CDR2: SEHNR and FQNEAQ (reference sequence). In nucleotides, the CDR3 is TGTGCCAGCAGCTTCGGGGGCGCGCCTAATGAAAAACTGTTTTTT. Its translation is CASSFGGAPNEKLFF.

The V and J genes are TRBV5-1 and TRBJ2-7, with 8 nucleotides matching TRBD1. Trimming removed 0 bases from V and 5 bases from J; junction bases left unmatched: 13. Germline V gene sequence: CDR1 SGHRS, CDR2 YFSETQ. This CDR3 is 17 amino acids long. The CDR3 region is CASSLGPTSRGRDEQYF. Here the CDR3 DNA reads TGCGCCAGCAGCTTGGGCCCAACCTCCAGGGGGCGCGACGAGCAGTACTTC.